Listed below are T cell receptor beta chains from one sample, sequenced in a study of cytomegalovirus exposure and HLA in healthy donors. The data were produced by immunoSEQ multiplex PCR, yet TCRdb's version contains in-frame clones alone and is incomplete. The sample lists some 120,000 clones; 70% to 80% were seen once. Sequencing was performed on PBMCs. The receptors originated from a woman aged 45-60 years in good health and CMV-seropositive. Both conserved end residues are part of each CDR3. Fields, in order: clone size, D gene, CDR3 length, V gene, J gene, CDR3 DNA, CDR3 protein. D genes are given only for firm matches. Size is stated for part of the rows, as once, few or many counts, or as a class when the clone is expanded.

>.|.|16|TRBV14|TRBJ1-3
TGTGCCAGCAGCTCACTTCCAGGGTTCCTAAGAAACACCATATATTTT
CASSSLPGFLRNTIYF
>.|TRBD1|17|TRBV11-2|TRBJ2-7
TGTGCCAGCAGCTTGAAAACAGGGGCCCCGACCCCCTACGAGCAGTACTTC
CASSLKTGAPTPYEQYF
>.|.|13|TRBV2|TRBJ2-5
TGTGCCAGCCGTCAGGCGAGACAAGAGACCCAGTACTTC
CASRQARQETQYF
>.|.|13|TRBV5-1|TRBJ2-1
TGCGCCAGCAGCCCACCGGGGAGCAATGAGCAGTTCTTC
CASSPPGSNEQFF
>.|.|16|TRBV2|TRBJ1-6
TGTGCCAGCAGTGAAGAGGGAGGGGCAAATAATTCACCCCTCCACTTT
CASSEEGGANNSPLHF
>.|.|11|TRBV2|TRBJ2-7
TGTGCCAGCAGTGAAATCGCGGAGCAGTACTTC
CASSEIAEQYF
>.|.|14|TRBV7-3|TRBJ2-2
TGTGCCAGCAGCTTAGGCCGACAGGCCGGGGAGCTGTTTTTT
CASSLGRQAGELFF
>.|TRBD2|13|TRBV18|TRBJ2-7
TGTGCCAGCTCCACCGGGGAGCGGGGCGAGCAGTACTTC
CASSTGERGEQYF
>.|.|13|TRBV5-1|TRBJ2-1
TGCGCCAGCAGCCCTCAGGGGATCGATGAGCAGTTCTTC
CASSPQGIDEQFF
>few|TRBD2|16|TRBV7-2|TRBJ2-2
TGTGCCAGCAGCTATGCTAGCGGGAGTGCCCCCGGGGAGCTGTTTTTT
CASSYASGSAPGELFF
>.|TRBD2|15|TRBV19|TRBJ2-1
TGTGCCAGTACCCGGTGGACTAGCGGGAGTAGAGAGCAGTTCTTC
CASTRWTSGSREQFF
>.|.|15|TRBV15|TRBJ2-7
TGTGCCACCAGCAGAGGTCGAGGGAGCTCCTACGAGCAGTACTTC
CATSRGRGSSYEQYF
>medium-sized|TRBD2|16|TRBV7-9|TRBJ2-1
TGTGCCAGCAGCTCCCGAGGAGCGGGGGAGTACAATGAGCAGTTCTTC
CASSSRGAGEYNEQFF
>.|TRBD2|18|TRBV11-3|TRBJ2-7
TGTGCCAGCAGCCCAGAACCTCGGACTAGCGGGGGTCCCTACGAGCAGTACTTC
CASSPEPRTSGGPYEQYF
>.|.|15|TRBV25-1|TRBJ1-2
TGTGCCAGGCCCACCCAGAGGGAAAATGGCTATGGCTACACCTTC
CARPTQRENGYGYTF
>.|TRBD1|15|TRBV5-1|TRBJ1-1
TGCGCCAGCAGCTTGTGGCGGGGACAGGGTGATGAAGCTTTCTTT
CASSLWRGQGDEAFF
>.|.|13|TRBV6-1|TRBJ2-3
TGTGCCAGCCTCGCCCGTGGAGCAGATACGCAGTATTTT
CASLARGADTQYF
>once|TRBD1|15|TRBV4-1|TRBJ2-1
TGCGCCAGCAGCCAAGAGGACAGGGGTTTTCATGAGCAGTTCTTC
CASSQEDRGFHEQFF
>.|TRBD1|16|TRBV5-8|TRBJ1-2
TGTGCCAGCAGCGGGGAGGGACAGGGGATCTACTATGGCTACACCTTC
CASSGEGQGIYYGYTF
>.|TRBD1|15|TRBV19|TRBJ1-4
TGTGCCAGTAGTATAGGGGACAGGGGGCGAGAAAAACTGTTTTTT
CASSIGDRGREKLFF
>.|.|13|TRBV7-2|TRBJ1-2
TGTGCCAGCACCAAAATCCGGGACTATGGCTACACCTTC
CASTKIRDYGYTF
>.|TRBD2|16|TRBV12-5|TRBJ2-1
TGTGCTAGTGGTTTGGTAATAGCGGGGGGCGGCGATGAGCAGTTCTTC
CASGLVIAGGGDEQFF